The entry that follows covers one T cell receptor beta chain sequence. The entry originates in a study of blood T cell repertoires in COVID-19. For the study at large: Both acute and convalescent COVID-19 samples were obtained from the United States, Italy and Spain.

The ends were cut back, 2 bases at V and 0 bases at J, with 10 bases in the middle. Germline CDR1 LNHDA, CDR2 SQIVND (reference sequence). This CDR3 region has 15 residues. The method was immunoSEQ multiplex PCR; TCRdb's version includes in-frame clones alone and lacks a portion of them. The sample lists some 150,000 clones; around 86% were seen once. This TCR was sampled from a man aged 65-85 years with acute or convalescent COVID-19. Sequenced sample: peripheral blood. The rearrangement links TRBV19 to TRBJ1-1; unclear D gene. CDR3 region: CASSILGVMNTEAFF. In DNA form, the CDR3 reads TGTGCCAGTAGTATATTGGGAGTAATGAACACTGAAGCTTTCTTT.